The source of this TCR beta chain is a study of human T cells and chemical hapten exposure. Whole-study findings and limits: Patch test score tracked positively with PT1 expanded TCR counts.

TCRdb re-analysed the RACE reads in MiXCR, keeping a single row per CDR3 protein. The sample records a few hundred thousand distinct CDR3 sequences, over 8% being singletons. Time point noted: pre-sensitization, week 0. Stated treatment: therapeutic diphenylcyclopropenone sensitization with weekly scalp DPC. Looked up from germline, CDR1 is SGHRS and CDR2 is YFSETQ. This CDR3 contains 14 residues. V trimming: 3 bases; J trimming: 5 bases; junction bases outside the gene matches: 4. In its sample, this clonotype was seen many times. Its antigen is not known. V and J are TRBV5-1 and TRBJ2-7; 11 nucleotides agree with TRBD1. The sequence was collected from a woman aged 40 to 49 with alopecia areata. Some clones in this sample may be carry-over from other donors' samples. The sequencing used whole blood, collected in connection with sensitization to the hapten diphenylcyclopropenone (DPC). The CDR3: CASSSGQGADEQYF. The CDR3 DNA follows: TGCGCCAGCAGCTCAGGACAGGGGGCCGACGAGCAGTACTTC.